The 28 T cell receptor beta chains in this list originate from one sample, sequenced in a study of blood T cell repertoires in COVID-19. The protocol was immunoSEQ multiplex PCR, while the TCRdb copy is restricted to in-frame clones and leaves out a portion. The data contain roughly 240,000 clones, about 85% of them singletons. Specimen: peripheral blood. The receptors originated from a man between 18 and 29 years old with active or convalescent COVID-19.

The chain has TRBV18 and TRBJ2-1, with 9 nucleotides matching TRBD2. V was clipped by 4 bases and J by 5 bases; unmatched bases: 15. The length of the CDR3 is 18 residues. The V gene's germline CDR1 is KGHSH and CDR2 LQKENI. The CDR3 reads CASSRHERRLAEDNEQFF. The CDR3 region has the DNA TGTGCCAGCTCACGACATGAACGTAGACTAGCGGAGGACAATGAGCAGTTCTTC.

The chain couples TRBV29-1 to TRBJ2-1; possible D gene TRBD2, 5 bases. This CDR3 has 12 amino acids. Germline CDR1 SQVTM, CDR2 ANQGSEA. V was shortened by 6 bases and J by 6 bases, with 12 bases between the two germline ends. The DNA for the CDR3 is TGCAGCGTACAGAGAGGGAGCAATGAGCAGTTCTTC. Protein: CSVQRGSNEQFF.

The chain combines TRBV5-6 with TRBJ2-5; D is perhaps TRBD1 (5 bases). Germline CDR1 and CDR2: SGHDT and YYEEEE. V lost 0 bases to trimming and J lost 5 bases, with 11 bases between them. CDR3 size: 14 residues. CDR3 sequence (DNA): TGTGCCAGCAGCTTGGCTGGGGCTGGGGAGACCCAGTACTTC. It codes for CASSLAGAGETQYF.

The rearrangement uses TRBV10-3 and TRBJ2-3, with 7 bases identical to TRBD2. Per germline, CDR1 ENHRY and CDR2 SYGVKD. The trim removed 5 bases at V and 5 bases at J, leaving 10 bases unmatched. The CDR3 is 15 amino acids. The CDR3 reads CAISRVGERGDTQYF. DNA of the CDR3: TGTGCCATCAGTAGAGTAGGGGAGCGGGGAGATACGCAGTATTTT.

J is TRBJ1-4 and V is TRBV24-1; weak D call: TRBD1 (5 bases). The CDR3 contains 13 residues. V was clipped by 5 bases and J by 7 bases, with 10 bases between them. The germline gives CDR1 KGHDR, CDR2 SFDVKD. As DNA, the CDR3 is TGTGCCACCAGTGGGCAGGGTGGTGAAAAACTGTTTTTT. Amino acid sequence: CATSGQGGEKLFF.

The chain couples TRBV4-1 to TRBJ1-2, with 8 bases aligning to TRBD1. V gave up 4 bases and J gave up 5 bases; unmatched junction bases: 12. The germline V gene has CDR1 MGHRA and CDR2 YSYEKL. The CDR3 has 16 residues. In DNA, the CDR3 is TGCGCCAGCAGCCCAAGCGGACAGGGAGGTAATTATGGCTACACCTTC. As protein: CASSPSGQGGNYGYTF.

The table lists this clone with a count of one. V gene TRBV5-4 combines with J gene TRBJ2-5; D gene uncertain. With 0 bases removed from V and 2 bases from J, the gap between germline ends came to 5 bases. CDR3 length: 13 residues. Per the germline V gene, CDR1 is SGHNT and CDR2 is YYREEE (reference sequence). In DNA, the CDR3 is TGTGCCAGCAGCTTGGACAGACAAGAGACCCAGTACTTC. It translates to CASSLDRQETQYF.

This chain uses TRBV24-1 with TRBJ2-3; 7 bases are a match to TRBD1. V was clipped by 4 bases and J by 5 bases; unmatched bases: 8. The CDR3 is 15 amino acids. Germline V CDR1 and CDR2: KGHDR, SFDVKD. The CDR3 loop is CATSEEDRSGDTQYF. The DNA for the CDR3 is TGTGCCACCAGTGAAGAGGACAGGTCTGGAGATACGCAGTATTTT.

The V gene is TRBV5-1, the J gene TRBJ2-3, with D uncertain. V lost 0 bases and J 3 bases, leaving 11 bases between the germline ends. This CDR3 has 15 amino acids. Germline V lookup: CDR1 SGHRS, CDR2 YFSETQ. CDR3 sequence: CASSLEPGRTDTQYF. The CDR3 nucleotides read TGCGCCAGCAGCTTGGAACCAGGTAGAACAGATACGCAGTATTTT.

The chain employs TRBV12-3 or TRBV12-4 and TRBJ2-7; D gene unclear. The CDR3 spans 11 residues. V lost 3 bases to trimming and J lost 3 bases, with 3 bases between them. The CDR3 DNA sequence: TGTGCCAGCAGTTTTAACTACGAGCAGTACTTC. This gives the protein CASSFNYEQYF.

The rearrangement uses TRBV3-1 (or the pseudogene TRBV3-2) and TRBJ2-7; 8 bases align to TRBD2. V trimming: 0 bases; J trimming: 3 bases; junction bases outside the gene matches: 4. Germline CDR1 LGHDT, CDR2 YNNKEL (reference sequence). CDR3 size: 15 residues. CDR3 residues: CASSQDLSGVYEQYF. CDR3 bases: TGTGCCAGCAGCCAAGATCTTAGCGGGGTCTACGAGCAGTACTTC.

The chain combines TRBV7-9 with TRBJ2-7; D is ambiguous. From germline, CDR1 is SEHNR and CDR2 FQNEAQ (reference sequence). Trimming took off 5 bases at V and 3 bases at J, with 5 bases between the two ends. The CDR3 is 11 amino acids. The CDR3 coding sequence is TGTGCCAGCAGCGCTATCTACGAGCAGTACTTC. This encodes CASSAIYEQYF.

The V gene is TRBV6-5, the J gene TRBJ2-7; tentatively, D is TRBD1 (7 bases). Germline loops: CDR1 MNHEY, CDR2 SVGAGI. Trimming stripped 0 bases from V and 3 bases from J, with 12 bases between. The CDR3 is 15 amino acids. CDR3 sequence reads: CASSYSGRGDYEQYF. The CDR3 nucleotides are TGTGCCAGCAGTTACTCCGGCAGGGGGGACTACGAGCAGTACTTC.

This clone occurred once. The chain has TRBV12-5 and TRBJ2-5; tentative D call: TRBD1 (6 bases). The germline V gene encodes CDR1 LGHNT and CDR2 FRNRAP. V lost 4 bases and J 2 bases, leaving 11 bases between the germline ends. This CDR3 is 14 amino acids long. CDR3 bases: TGTGCTAGTGGTTCCGGACAGAAACAAGAGACCCAGTACTTC. Translating gives CASGSGQKQETQYF. The whole variable domain, remainder taken from reference TRBV12-5 and TRBJ2-5, is DARVTQTPRHKVTEMGQEVTMRCQPILGHNTVFWYRQTMMQGLELLAYFRNRAPLDDSGMPKDRFSAEMPDATLATLKIQPSEPRDSAVYFCASGSGQKQETQYFGPGTRLLVL.

This clone was detected only once. V gene TRBV4-1 combines with J gene TRBJ1-6, with a weak D call TRBD1 (5 bases). CDR3 length equals 14 residues. Germline CDR1 is MGHRA and CDR2 is YSYEKL. V lost 11 bases, J lost 2 bases, and 13 bases lay in between. The chain's CDR3 is CAGAGDPYNSPLHF. The CDR3, as DNA: TGCGCCGGTGCGGGGGACCCCTATAATTCACCCCTCCACTTT.

This chain joins TRBV7-9 and TRBJ1-3; TRBD1 might be the D (6 bases). Deletions cut 3 bases from V and 3 bases from J, with 15 bases between. This CDR3 region has 16 residues. Per germline, CDR1 SEHNR and CDR2 FQNEAQ (reference sequence). In DNA form, the CDR3 reads TGTGCCAGCAGCTTTGAAGGGACATCGAGTGGAAACACCATATATTTT. It translates to CASSFEGTSSGNTIYF.

V gene TRBV19 combines with J gene TRBJ2-1; TRBD2 matches 11 bases. With 5 bases clipped from V and 6 bases from J, the junction kept 9 bases outside the gene matches. The CDR3 spans 16 residues. In germline, CDR1 is LNHDA, CDR2 SQIVND (reference sequence). The CDR3 sequence is CASSDFGTSGFNEQFF. CDR3 DNA: TGTGCCAGTAGTGACTTTGGGACTAGCGGATTCAATGAGCAGTTCTTC.

This chain uses TRBV3-1 (or the pseudogene TRBV3-2) with TRBJ1-4; D perhaps matches TRBD1 (5 bases). CDR1 is LGHDT and CDR2 is YNNKEL in the germline V gene (reference sequence). This CDR3 has 15 amino acids. Trimming removed 4 bases from V and 7 bases from J, with 16 bases in between. CDR3 nucleotide sequence: TGTGCCAGCAGCCGCAGCCAGGGTATACGTGAAAAACTGTTTTTT. Its translation: CASSRSQGIREKLFF.

The CDR3, as DNA: TGTGCCAGCAGGGGGACTTACTGGGAGTACGAGCAGTACTTC. Residues: CASRGTYWEYEQYF. This chain links TRBV27 with TRBJ2-7, with D tentatively TRBD2 (6 bases). Trimming pared 6 bases from V and 4 bases from J, leaving 16 bases between. The V gene's germline CDR1 is MNHEY and CDR2 SMNVEV (reference sequence). CDR3 length: 14 residues.

The rearrangement uses TRBV9 and TRBJ1-2; weak D call: TRBD1 (6 bases). CDR3 length: 15 residues. The V end lost 0 bases, the J end lost 4 bases, and 13 bases lay between the germline ends. Germline CDR1 SGDLS, CDR2 YYNGEE. The CDR3 bases are TGTGCCAGCAGCGTAGCCCCTCCAGGGGCCTATGGCTACACCTTC. This sequence encodes CASSVAPPGAYGYTF.

J is TRBJ1-3 and V is TRBV6-5; 8 bases agree with TRBD1. V gave up 5 bases and J gave up 0 bases; unmatched junction bases: 3. Per germline, CDR1 MNHEY and CDR2 SVGAGI. CDR3 length: 15 amino acids. CDR3 DNA: TGTGCCAGCAGTCAGGGGGCCACCTCTGGAAACACCATATATTTT. As protein: CASSQGATSGNTIYF.

The chain employs TRBV27 and TRBJ2-7, with TRBD2 identical over 7 bases. This CDR3 region has 12 residues. The ends lost 11 bases at V and 0 bases at J; junction bases unmatched: 4. Germline V gene lookup returns CDR1 MNHEY and CDR2 SMNVEV (reference sequence). CDR3 in DNA: TGTGCCGTTGGCGGGAGCTCCTACGAGCAGTACTTC. It codes for CAVGGSSYEQYF.

V is TRBV28 and J is TRBJ2-7, with 10 nucleotides matching TRBD1. There are 15 residues in the CDR3. Germline V gene data show CDR1 as MDHEN and CDR2 as SYDVKM. J gave up 6 bases and V 5 bases, and 10 bases lay outside the gene matches. The CDR3 sequence: CASSRSDRDRGEQYF. CDR3 DNA sequence: TGTGCCAGCAGTCGCTCCGACCGGGACAGGGGCGAGCAGTACTTC.

The rearrangement links TRBV4-1 to TRBJ2-5; D unclear. The ends were cut back, 2 bases at V and 2 bases at J, with 6 bases in the middle. The CDR3 is made up of 13 amino acids. Looked up from germline, CDR1 is MGHRA and CDR2 is YSYEKL. This CDR3 reads CASSQFPQETQYF. In DNA form, the CDR3 reads TGCGCCAGCAGCCAATTTCCGCAAGAGACCCAGTACTTC.

The chain carries TRBV4-2 and TRBJ2-1; D gene unclear. The CDR3 extends over 16 amino acids. From germline, CDR1 is LGHNA and CDR2 YNFKEQ. V was pared by 0 bases and J by 2 bases, with 11 bases between. CDR3: CASSQDGSKPYNEQFF. The CDR3 DNA is TGTGCCAGCAGCCAAGATGGCTCCAAACCCTACAATGAGCAGTTCTTC.

This clone occurred a few times. The chain uses TRBV13 and TRBJ1-4, with D perhaps TRBD1 (6 bases). Germline CDR1 is PRHDT and CDR2 is FYEKMQ (reference sequence). Trimming shortened V by 4 bases and J by 10 bases, and 16 bases separated the two germline ends. This CDR3 is 14 amino acids long. The CDR3 region is CASSSGTTGGKLFF. In nucleotides, the CDR3 is TGTGCCAGCAGCTCCGGGACAACGGGAGGAAAACTGTTTTTT.

In its sample, this clone was seen once. This chain connects TRBV6-5 to TRBJ1-5, with D unclear. This CDR3 spans 13 amino acids. The germline CDR1 and CDR2 sequences are MNHEY and SVGAGI. With 2 bases removed from V and 7 bases from J, the gap between germline ends came to 9 bases. The DNA of the CDR3 is TGTGCCAGCAGTTACGCGGTGCGGCAGCCCCAGCATTTT. Translation gives CASSYAVRQPQHF.

The chain has TRBV3-1 (or the pseudogene TRBV3-2) and TRBJ2-7, with TRBD1 matching over 10 bases. Germline V CDR1 and CDR2: LGHDT, YNNKEL (reference sequence). The junction had 3 bases not matched to a gene; V was cut back by 4 bases and J by 3 bases. The CDR3 loop spans 14 amino acids. CDR3 sequence (DNA): TGTGCCAGCAGCCTCCGGGACAGGGGCTACGAGCAGTACTTC. Its translation: CASSLRDRGYEQYF.